This TCR beta chain is drawn from a study of blood T cell repertoires in COVID-19. Study as a whole: Both acute and convalescent COVID-19 samples were obtained from the United States, Italy and Spain.

CDR1 and CDR2 (germline): LNHNV, YYDKDF (reference sequence). V lost 0 bases and J lost 2; bases outside the gene matches: 4. The CDR3 loop spans 15 amino acids. The method was immunoSEQ multiplex PCR; TCRdb's version includes in-frame clones alone and lacks a portion of them. The data hold under 300,000 clones, with 88% observed a single time. The receptor was isolated from a woman aged 45 to 65 who had recovered from COVID-19. The sample comprised PBMCs or T cells enriched from blood (not recorded which). The rearrangement uses TRBV15 and TRBJ2-7, with 7 nucleotides matching TRBD2. CDR3 nucleotides: TGTGCCACCAGCAGAGATTTAGGGACTACCTACGAGCAGTACTTC. Its protein is CATSRDLGTTYEQYF.